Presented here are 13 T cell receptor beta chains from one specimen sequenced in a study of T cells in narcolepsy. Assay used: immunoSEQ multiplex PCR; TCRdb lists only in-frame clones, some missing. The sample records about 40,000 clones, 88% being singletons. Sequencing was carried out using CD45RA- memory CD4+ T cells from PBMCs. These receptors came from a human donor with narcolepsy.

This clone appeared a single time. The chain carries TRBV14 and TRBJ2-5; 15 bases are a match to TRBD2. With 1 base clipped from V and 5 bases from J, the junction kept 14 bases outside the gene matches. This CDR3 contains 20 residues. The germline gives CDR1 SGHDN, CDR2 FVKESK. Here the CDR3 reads CASSQGFWTSGGAEWETQYF. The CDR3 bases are TGTGCCAGCAGCCAAGGATTTTGGACTAGCGGGGGGGCCGAGTGGGAGACCCAGTACTTC.

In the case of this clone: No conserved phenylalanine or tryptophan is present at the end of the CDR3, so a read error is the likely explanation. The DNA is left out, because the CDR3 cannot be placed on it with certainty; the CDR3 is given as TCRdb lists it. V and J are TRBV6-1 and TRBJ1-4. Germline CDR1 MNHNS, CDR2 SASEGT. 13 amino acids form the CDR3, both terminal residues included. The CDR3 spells CASSENLGLAGIG.

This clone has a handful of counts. The CDR3 loop is CASSRDRVVESLHF. CDR3 sequence (DNA): TGTGCCAGCAGTCGGGACAGGGTTGTTGAGTCCCTCCACTTT. The chain links TRBV6-1 to TRBJ1-6; 9 bases match TRBD1. With 5 bases clipped from V and 14 bases from J, the junction kept 10 bases outside the gene matches. The V gene's germline CDR1 is MNHNS and CDR2 SASEGT. The CDR3 sequence is 14 residues long.

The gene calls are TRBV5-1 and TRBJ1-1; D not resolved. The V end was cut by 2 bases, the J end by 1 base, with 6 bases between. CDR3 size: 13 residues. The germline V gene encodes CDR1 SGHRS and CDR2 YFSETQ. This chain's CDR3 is CASSFGSNTEAFF. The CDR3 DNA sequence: TGCGCCAGCAGCTTCGGCTCGAACACTGAAGCTTTCTTT.

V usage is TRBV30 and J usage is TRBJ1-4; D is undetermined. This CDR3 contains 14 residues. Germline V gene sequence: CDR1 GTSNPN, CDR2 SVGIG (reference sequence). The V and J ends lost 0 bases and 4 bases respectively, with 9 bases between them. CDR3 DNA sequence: TGTGCCTGGAGTGTACAAGGCTTTAATGAAAAACTGTTTTTT. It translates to CAWSVQGFNEKLFF.

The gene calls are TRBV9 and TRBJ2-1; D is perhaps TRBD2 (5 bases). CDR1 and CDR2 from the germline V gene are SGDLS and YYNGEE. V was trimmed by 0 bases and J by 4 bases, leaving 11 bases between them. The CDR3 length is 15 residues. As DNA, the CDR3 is TGTGCCAGCAGCGTAGTAGGACTCTATTACAATGAGCAGTTCTTC. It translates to CASSVVGLYYNEQFF.

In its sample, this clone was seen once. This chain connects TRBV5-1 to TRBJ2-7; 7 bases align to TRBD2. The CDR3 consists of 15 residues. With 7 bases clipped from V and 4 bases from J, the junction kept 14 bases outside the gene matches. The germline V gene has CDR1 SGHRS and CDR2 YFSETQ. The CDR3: CASCPHGRGEYEQYF. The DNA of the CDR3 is TGCGCCAGCTGCCCTCATGGGAGGGGAGAATACGAGCAGTACTTC.

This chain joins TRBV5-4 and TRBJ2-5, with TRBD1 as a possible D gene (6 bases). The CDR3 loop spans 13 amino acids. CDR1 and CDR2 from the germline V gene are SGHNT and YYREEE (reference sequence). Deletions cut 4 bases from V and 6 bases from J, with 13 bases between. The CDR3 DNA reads TGTGCCAGCAGCCTTGACAGGAGGCAGACCCAGTACTTC. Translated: CASSLDRRQTQYF.

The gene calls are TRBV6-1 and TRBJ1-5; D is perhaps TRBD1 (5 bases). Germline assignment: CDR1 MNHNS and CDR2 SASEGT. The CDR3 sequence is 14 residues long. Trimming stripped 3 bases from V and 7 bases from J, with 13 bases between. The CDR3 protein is CASSDGLGVQPQHF. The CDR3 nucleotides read TGTGCCAGCAGTGACGGCCTGGGGGTCCAGCCCCAGCATTTT.

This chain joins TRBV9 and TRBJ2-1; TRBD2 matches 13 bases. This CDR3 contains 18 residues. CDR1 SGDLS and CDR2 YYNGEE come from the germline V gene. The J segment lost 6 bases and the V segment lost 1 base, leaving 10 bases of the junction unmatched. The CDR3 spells CASSVSLAGGLGANEQFF. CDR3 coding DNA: TGTGCCAGCAGCGTATCACTAGCGGGAGGGTTGGGGGCCAATGAGCAGTTCTTC. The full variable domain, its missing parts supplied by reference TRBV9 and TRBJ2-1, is DSGVTQTPKHLITATGQRVTLRCSPRSGDLSVYWYQQSLDQGLQFLIQYYNGEERAKGNILERFSAQQFPDLHSELNLSSLELGDSALYFCASSVSLAGGLGANEQFFGPGTRLTVL.

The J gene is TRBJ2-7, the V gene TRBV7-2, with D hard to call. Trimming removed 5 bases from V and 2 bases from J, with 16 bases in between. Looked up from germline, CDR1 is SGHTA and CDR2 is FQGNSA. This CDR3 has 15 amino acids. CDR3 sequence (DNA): TGTGCCAGCAGCCGCACAGCTACTTCCGCCTACGAGCAGTACTTC. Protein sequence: CASSRTATSAYEQYF.

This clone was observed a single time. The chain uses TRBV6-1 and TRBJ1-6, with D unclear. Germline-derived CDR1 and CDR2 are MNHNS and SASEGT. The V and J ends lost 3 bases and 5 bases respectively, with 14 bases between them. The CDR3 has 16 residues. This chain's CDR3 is CASSDPGGPDNSPLHF. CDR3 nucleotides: TGTGCCAGCAGTGACCCAGGTGGTCCGGATAATTCACCCCTCCACTTT.

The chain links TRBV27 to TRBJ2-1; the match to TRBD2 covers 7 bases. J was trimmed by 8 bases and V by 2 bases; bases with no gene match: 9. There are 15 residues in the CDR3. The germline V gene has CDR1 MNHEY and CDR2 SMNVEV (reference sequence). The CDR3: CASSLGGLAGDEQFF. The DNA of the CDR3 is TGTGCCAGCAGTTTAGGGGGGTTGGCGGGAGATGAGCAGTTCTTC.